This T cell receptor (beta chain) was observed in a study of regulatory T cells in long-lasting Graves disease. At the level of the study: Persistent Graves' disease meant over 5 years of antithyroid drugs with positive TSH receptor antibodies.

There are many counts of this clonotype. Its antigen is undetermined. Time point specified: persistent/refractory GD, antithyroid drugs over 5 years with positive TRAb. From PBMCs, RNA was extracted and then used to make the TCR library. In building TCR beta libraries, iRepertoire HTBI primers were used together with Arm-PCR of CDR3 regions. As originally analysed: More than 55 TRBV and around 15 TRBJ segments were identified across samples. A single record per CDR3 protein comes from TCRdb applying MiXCR to the multiplex PCR reads. The V and J calls reflect TCRdb's pipeline rather than the authors' work. The profile shows 700,000 or so distinct CDR3 sequences, around 30% of them singletons. Notes on the study in general: Researchers examined only peripheral blood and not thyroid tissue.

Sequencing was performed on peripheral blood mononuclear cells (PBMCs), taken when the disease was refractory, from a patient treated with antithyroid drugs. The clonotype originates from a female donor with Graves disease.

For the CDR3, the DNA is TGTGCCAGCAGTTTATCACTAACAGGGGTGGGCTATGGCTACACCTTC. It translates to CASSLSLTGVGYGYTF. The chain carries TRBV12-3 or TRBV12-4 and TRBJ1-2; 7 positions match TRBD1. The trim removed 2 bases at V and 4 bases at J, leaving 10 bases unmatched. This CDR3 contains 16 residues.